This T cell receptor beta chain was retrieved from a study of post-analysis software for immune sequencing data. Unique molecular identifiers were built into the TCR beta cDNA libraries. Each CDR3 protein gets one entry after TCRdb re-called the PCR reads with MiXCR. Of roughly 730,000 distinct CDR3 sequences in the sample, 25% to 30% were seen once. The V and J ends lost 2 bases and 4 bases respectively, with 16 bases between them. The germline gives CDR1 SGHTA, CDR2 FQGNSA. CDR3 size: 16 residues. General study findings and limits: The study found TRBV5-6, TRBV5-1 and TRBV20-1 among 5 or 6 TRBV segments more frequent in patients than controls.

A word on this clonotype: Antigen specificity is unknown.

The TCR comes from a girl aged 10-17 years with multiple sclerosis. This chain uses TRBV7-2 with TRBJ2-3; tentatively, D is TRBD2 (7 bases). Specimen: blood. This CDR3 reads CASSLRGRVRADTQYF. The CDR3 DNA follows: TGTGCCAGCAGCTTAAGGGGGAGGGTCAGAGCAGATACGCAGTATTTT. The full variable domain, its missing parts supplied by reference TRBV7-2 and TRBJ2-3, is GAGVSQSPSNKVTEKGKDVELRCDPISGHTALYWYRQSLGQGLEFLIYFQGNSAPDKSGLPSDRFSAERTGGSVSTLTIQRTQQEDSAVYLCASSLRGRVRADTQYFGPGTRLTVL.